This TCR beta chain was captured in a study of T cells in Graves' hyperthyroidism and ophthalmopathy. V was clipped by 1 base and J by 7 bases; unmatched bases: 8. This CDR3 is built from 16 residues. Germline CDR1 reads LGHDT; CDR2 reads YNNKEL (reference sequence). TCR beta CDR3 regions were amplified from RNA. Carried out on the TCR CDR3, a first-round RT-PCR used the HTBI primer set. MiXCR, applied by TCRdb to the multiplex PCR reads, yields one record per CDR3 protein. The table lists 400,000 or so distinct CDR3 sequences, approximately 14% of them singletons. This clonotype was counted ten times or more.

This sequence was found in a woman aged 25 to 39 with Graves' ophthalmopathy. The sequenced sample consisted of blood. The gene calls are TRBV3-1 and TRBJ2-3, with 10 bases identical to TRBD2. CDR3 nucleotide sequence: TGTGCCAGCAGCCAAGGAAGCGGGGGGGCCGCAAATACGCAGTATTTT. Its protein is CASSQGSGGAANTQYF.